This entry lists 18 T cell receptor beta chains sequenced from one sample in a study of graft-versus-host responses after intestinal transplantation. Their target antigens are unknown. Libraries were prepared by immunoSEQ multiplex PCR; TCRdb keeps only in-frame clonotypes and omits some of them. The sample shows about 99,000 clones, about 90% of them seen only once. The input for sequencing was unstimulated CD4+ T cells sorted from spleen or lymph node cells, taken before intestinal transplant. The source of these receptors is a human donor who received an intestinal transplant.

This clone was observed a single time. V and J are TRBV28 and TRBJ1-5; possible D gene TRBD1, 6 bases. The V and J ends lost 2 bases and 1 base respectively, with 6 bases between them. Germline loops: CDR1 MDHEN, CDR2 SYDVKM. There are 14 residues in the CDR3. DNA for the CDR3: TGTGCCAGCAGTTTAGGACAGAGCAATCAGCCCCAGCATTTT. Protein sequence: CASSLGQSNQPQHF.

The J gene is TRBJ2-3, the V gene TRBV7-9; no definite D call. The germline CDR1 and CDR2 sequences are SEHNR and FQNEAQ (reference sequence). The CDR3 covers 13 residues. The V and J ends lost 2 bases and 3 bases respectively, with 6 bases between them. Here the CDR3 DNA reads TGTGCCAGCAGCTTAAGTTCGACAGATACGCAGTATTTT. It specifies CASSLSSTDTQYF.

V gene TRBV27 combines with J gene TRBJ1-6, with D unclear. Germline CDR1 reads MNHEY; CDR2 reads SMNVEV (reference sequence). CDR3 length: 15 residues. V dropped 1 base and J dropped 8 bases, with 12 bases sitting between them. The CDR3 spells CASSLYGVGHSPLHF. Here the CDR3 DNA reads TGTGCCAGCAGTTTATATGGGGTAGGTCATTCACCCCTCCACTTT.

The V gene is TRBV19, the J gene TRBJ1-1; D might be TRBD1 (5 bases). This CDR3 spans 14 amino acids. The V gene's germline CDR1 is LNHDA and CDR2 SQIVND (reference sequence). Trimming stripped 3 bases from V and 5 bases from J, with 13 bases between. CDR3 residues: CASSIQGGETEAFF. CDR3 in DNA: TGTGCCAGTAGTATTCAGGGTGGGGAGACTGAAGCTTTCTTT.

The chain has TRBV29-1 and TRBJ2-1; 10 positions match TRBD1. V shed 6 bases and J 6 bases; nucleotides not matched to a gene: 11. The CDR3 loop spans 15 amino acids. Germline V CDR1 and CDR2: SQVTM, ANQGSEA. The CDR3 reads CSVSPGTGVSNEQFF. CDR3 DNA: TGCAGCGTCTCCCCCGGGACAGGGGTGAGCAATGAGCAGTTCTTC.

The genes are TRBV7-9 and TRBJ2-3; 8 bases match TRBD1. This CDR3 has 17 amino acids. Trimming removed 1 base from V and 0 bases from J; junction bases left unmatched: 6. The germline V gene has CDR1 SEHNR and CDR2 FQNEAQ (reference sequence). CDR3 sequence (DNA): TGTGCCAGCAGCTTAGAGTGGACAGGGTTCAGCACAGATACGCAGTATTTT. Translating it yields CASSLEWTGFSTDTQYF.

The chain is built from TRBV7-9 and TRBJ1-6; maybe TRBD1 (5 bases). CDR1 and CDR2 (germline): SEHNR, FQNEAQ (reference sequence). Trimming took off 5 bases at V and 5 bases at J, with 10 bases between the two ends. This CDR3 region has 14 residues. CDR3 amino acids: CASSPRQHNSPLHF. The CDR3, as DNA: TGTGCCAGCAGCCCCCGACAGCATAATTCACCCCTCCACTTT.

The J gene is TRBJ2-3, the V gene TRBV5-4, with 11 bases that match TRBD2. The CDR3 extends over 17 amino acids. The V gene end was trimmed by 4 bases and the J gene end by 3 bases; junction bases not matched to a gene: 10. In germline, CDR1 is SGHNT, CDR2 YYREEE (reference sequence). DNA for the CDR3: TGTGCCAGCAGCCGGGGATCGACTAGCGGGAATACAGATACGCAGTATTTT. Protein sequence: CASSRGSTSGNTDTQYF.

The chain uses TRBV5-4 and TRBJ2-1, with unresolved D. Germline V gene lookup returns CDR1 SGHNT and CDR2 YYREEE (reference sequence). The germline V and J ends were trimmed by 3 bases and 0 bases, with 13 bases remaining between them. The length of the CDR3 is 16 residues. CDR3 sequence: CASSSSALSSYNEQFF. The CDR3, as DNA: TGTGCCAGCAGCTCGAGCGCACTCAGCTCCTACAATGAGCAGTTCTTC.

The chain joins TRBV6-1 to TRBJ1-2; 7 bases match TRBD1. CDR1 and CDR2 (germline): MNHNS, SASEGT. This CDR3 region has 13 residues. Losses at the gene ends were 6 bases for V and 8 bases for J; bases not matched to a gene: 9. In nucleotides, the CDR3 is TGTGCCAGCAGCATTACAGGGGAGGAGGGCTACACCTTC. Translated: CASSITGEEGYTF.

V and J are TRBV19 and TRBJ1-4; 7 nucleotides line up with TRBD1. V was pared by 3 bases and J by 0 bases, with 1 base of the junction left unmatched. The CDR3 extends over 15 amino acids. CDR1 and CDR2 from the germline V gene are LNHDA and SQIVND (reference sequence). The CDR3 coding sequence is TGTGCCAGTAGTATGGGACAGACAACTAATGAAAAACTGTTTTTT. This encodes CASSMGQTTNEKLFF. The variable domain in full, completed from reference TRBV19 and TRBJ1-4, reads DGGITQSPKYLFRKEGQNVTLSCEQNLNHDAMYWYRQDPGQGLRLIYYSQIVNDFQKGDIAEGYSVSREKKESFPLTVTSAQKNPTAFYLCASSMGQTTNEKLFFGSGTQLSVL.

The V and J genes are TRBV5-4 and TRBJ1-6; D unclear. The length of the CDR3 is 14 residues. Germline V lookup: CDR1 SGHNT, CDR2 YYREEE (reference sequence). Trimming cost V 4 bases and J 3 bases, with 8 bases left between them. This CDR3 reads CASSLDLYNSPLHF. The CDR3 coding sequence is TGTGCCAGCAGCCTGGATCTCTATAATTCACCCCTCCACTTT.

This chain connects TRBV6-1 to TRBJ2-4, with a possible D match to TRBD1 (5 bases). This CDR3 has 13 residues. Germline V CDR1 and CDR2: MNHNS, SASEGT. Trimming took 7 bases from V and 3 from J, leaving 10 bases between them. CDR3: CASTDSLKNIQYF. The DNA of the CDR3 is TGTGCCAGCACTGACAGCCTCAAAAACATTCAGTACTTC.

The chain combines TRBV7-3 with TRBJ2-5, with D maybe TRBD2 (5 bases). V was pared by 5 bases and J by 1 base, with 14 bases between. The germline V gene encodes CDR1 SGHTA and CDR2 FQGTGA. CDR3 length: 15 residues. This CDR3 is CASSLQLGPQETQYF. The CDR3 DNA is TGTGCCAGCAGCCTTCAACTAGGGCCCCAAGAGACCCAGTACTTC.

This chain uses TRBV5-1 with TRBJ2-1, with TRBD2 matching over 12 bases. The J segment lost 7 bases and the V segment lost 5 bases, leaving 10 bases of the junction unmatched. CDR1 is SGHRS and CDR2 is YFSETQ in the germline V gene. This CDR3 has 16 amino acids. The CDR3 DNA follows: TGCGCCAGCAGATCATCCTGGGGACTAGCGGGTAATGAGCAGTTCTTC. Encoded protein: CASRSSWGLAGNEQFF.

J is TRBJ1-6 and V is TRBV6-5, with D possibly being TRBD1 (6 bases). V was trimmed by 1 base and J by 7 bases, leaving 11 bases between them. Germline lookup yields CDR1 MNHEY and CDR2 SVGAGI. This CDR3 has 15 residues. CDR3 in DNA: TGTGCCAGCAGTTACTTTGGTCAGGGGAATTCACCCCTCCACTTT. Its protein is CASSYFGQGNSPLHF.

The V call is TRBV6-1, the J call TRBJ2-5; 8 bases map to TRBD2. Looked up from germline, CDR1 is MNHNS and CDR2 is SASEGT. Losses at the gene ends were 4 bases for V and 7 bases for J; bases not matched to a gene: 14. This CDR3 comprises 16 residues. CDR3 amino acids: CASSARTSPRAGTQYF. CDR3 DNA sequence: TGTGCCAGCAGTGCCCGGACTAGCCCGCGGGCAGGGACCCAGTACTTC.

The chain couples TRBV2 to TRBJ2-1, with a possible D match to TRBD1 (5 bases). The CDR3 sequence is 14 residues long. V dropped 5 bases and J dropped 6 bases, with 14 bases sitting between them. Germline V gene data show CDR1 as SNHLY and CDR2 as FYNNEI. CDR3 bases: TGTGCCAGCAGTTCGTCAGGGAAGGTCAATGAGCAGTTCTTC. As protein: CASSSSGKVNEQFF.